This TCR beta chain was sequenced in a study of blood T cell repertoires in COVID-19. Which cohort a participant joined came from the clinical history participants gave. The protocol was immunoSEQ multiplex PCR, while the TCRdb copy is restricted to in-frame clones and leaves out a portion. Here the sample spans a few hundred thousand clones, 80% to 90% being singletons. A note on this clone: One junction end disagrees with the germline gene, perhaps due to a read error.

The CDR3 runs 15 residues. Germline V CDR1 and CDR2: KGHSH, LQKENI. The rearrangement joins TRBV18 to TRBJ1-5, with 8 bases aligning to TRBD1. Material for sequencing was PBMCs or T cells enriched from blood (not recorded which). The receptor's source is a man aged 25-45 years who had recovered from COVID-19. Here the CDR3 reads CASSPGQGLNLPQHF. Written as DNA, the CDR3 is TGTGCCAGCTCACCAGGACAGGGCCTCAATCTGCCCCAGCATTTT.